Listed below are T cell receptor beta chains from one sample, sequenced in a study of T cell responses to AZD1222 COVID-19 vaccine. Profiling relied on immunoSEQ multiplex PCR, and the TCRdb table lists in-frame clones only, not all of them. This sample has about 130,000 clones, with about 86% found just once. Specimen: peripheral blood, collected on day 0 of AZD1222 vaccination. These receptors originate from an adult in good health. CDR3s include the opening cysteine and the closing phenylalanine or tryptophan. D genes are given only for firm matches. For some rows the clone size is stated as once, few or many, or as a class when expanded; others skip it.

>-|TRBJ2-7|TRBD1|TRBV5-8
TGTGCCAGCAGCGCCAGGGACAGGGTTTACGAGCAGTACTTC
CASSARDRVYEQYF
>-|TRBJ1-4|TRBD1|TRBV5-1
TGCGCCAGCAGCGTGGGGACAGGGGCTGAAAAACTGTTTTTT
CASSVGTGAEKLFF
>-|TRBJ1-6|TRBD1|TRBV6-5
TGTGCCAGCAGTTCTACTGACAGGGTCAGATCACCCCTCCACTTT
CASSSTDRVRSPLHF
>-|TRBJ1-2|-|TRBV2
TGTGCCAGCAGTCTTCAGGGTGGCGGCTACACCTTC
CASSLQGGGYTF
>few|TRBJ2-2|-|TRBV2
TGTGCCAGCACCGAACGCGGACGGGGGACCACCGGGGAGCTGTTTTTT
CASTERGRGTTGELFF
>once|TRBJ2-1|-|TRBV4-1
TGCGCCAGCAGCCAAGATGCGGGCCAATACAATGAGCAGTTCTTC
CASSQDAGQYNEQFF
>-|TRBJ1-1|TRBD1|TRBV3-1/TRBV3-2
TGTGCCAGCAGCCAAGAAGAAGGGGGCGCAGAATTCTTT
CASSQEEGGAEFF
>once|TRBJ1-1|TRBD1|TRBV5-1
TGCGCCAGCAGAAGTGGACAGGGGGGCACTGAAGCTTTCTTT
CASRSGQGGTEAFF
>-|TRBJ2-7|-|TRBV9
TGTGCCAGCAGCGTAGGGGTTAGCGACACCTACGAGCAGTACTTC
CASSVGVSDTYEQYF
>once|TRBJ2-5|TRBD1|TRBV18
TGTGCCAGCTCACCTCGGGACAGGGGGCTGGAGACCCAGTACTTC
CASSPRDRGLETQYF
>few|TRBJ1-1|-|TRBV2
TGTGCCAGCAGTGAATTGGGGGACACTGAAGCTTTCTTT
CASSELGDTEAFF